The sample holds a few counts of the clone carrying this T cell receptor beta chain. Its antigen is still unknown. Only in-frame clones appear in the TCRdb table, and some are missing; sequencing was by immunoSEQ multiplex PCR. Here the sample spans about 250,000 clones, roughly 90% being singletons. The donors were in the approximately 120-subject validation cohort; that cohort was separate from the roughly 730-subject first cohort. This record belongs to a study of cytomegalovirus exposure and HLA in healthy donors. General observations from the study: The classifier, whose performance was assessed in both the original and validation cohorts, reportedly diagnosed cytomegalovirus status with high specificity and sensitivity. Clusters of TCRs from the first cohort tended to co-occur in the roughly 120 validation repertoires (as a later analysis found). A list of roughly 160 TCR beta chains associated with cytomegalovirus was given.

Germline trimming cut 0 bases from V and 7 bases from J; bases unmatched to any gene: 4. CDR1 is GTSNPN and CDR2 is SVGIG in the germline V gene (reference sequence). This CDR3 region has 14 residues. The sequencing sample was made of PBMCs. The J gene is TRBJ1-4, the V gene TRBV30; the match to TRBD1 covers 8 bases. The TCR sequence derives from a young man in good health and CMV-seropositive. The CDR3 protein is CAWSVQGAGEKLFF. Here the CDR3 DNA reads TGTGCCTGGAGTGTCCAGGGGGCTGGTGAAAAACTGTTTTTT.